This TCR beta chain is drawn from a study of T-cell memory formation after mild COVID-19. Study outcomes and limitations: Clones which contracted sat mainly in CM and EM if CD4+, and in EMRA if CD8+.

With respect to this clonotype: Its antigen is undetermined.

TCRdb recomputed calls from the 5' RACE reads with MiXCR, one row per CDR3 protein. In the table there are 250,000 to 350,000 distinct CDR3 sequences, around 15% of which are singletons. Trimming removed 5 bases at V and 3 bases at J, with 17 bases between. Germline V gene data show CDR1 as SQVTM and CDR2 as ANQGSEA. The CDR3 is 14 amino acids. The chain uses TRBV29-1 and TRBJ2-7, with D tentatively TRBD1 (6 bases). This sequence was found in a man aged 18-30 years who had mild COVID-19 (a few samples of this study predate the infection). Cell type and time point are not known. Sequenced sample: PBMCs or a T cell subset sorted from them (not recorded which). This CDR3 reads CSVQQGRGSYEQYF. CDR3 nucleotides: TGCAGCGTTCAACAGGGTCGCGGAAGCTACGAGCAGTACTTC.